This T cell receptor (beta chain) was sequenced for a study of blood T cells in healthy people across ages. Regarding the study as a whole: The diversity estimates, figures obtained from one million T cells, were considered underestimates. Older age coincided with a roughly linear decline in TCR beta diversity per million T cells. More naive CD4+ cells and higher diversity marked long-lived donors relative to aged donors.

The second PCR ran about 6 to 12 cycles with a sample-barcoded 5' primer and J-beta primers. CDR3-containing paired-end reads numbering at least 2.5 million came from each sample. One entry per CDR3 protein, called by TCRdb with MiXCR from the 5' RACE reads. The sample includes about 1,800,000 distinct CDR3 sequences, approximately 28% of them seen just once. The CDR3 has 13 amino acids. In germline, CDR1 is DFQATT, CDR2 SNEGSKA (reference sequence). The V gene lost 6 bases and the J gene lost 0 bases, with 11 bases spanning the gap. There are a few counts of this clonotype. Its cognate antigen is unknown.

The clonotype comes from a woman younger than 45 in good health. This chain links TRBV20-1 with TRBJ1-1, with D hard to call. The specimen was blood. The CDR3: CSATTQMNTEAFF. The CDR3 nucleotides read TGCAGTGCAACCACACAGATGAACACTGAAGCTTTCTTT.